This TCR beta chain was found in a study of blood T cells in healthy people across ages. Study as a whole: Researchers report that template switching captured about one barcoded beta molecule per two T cells. Study-wide results and limits: Possibly confounding the expanded clonotype changes was the fact that donor CMV status was unknown.

Combining a sample-barcoded 5' primer with a J-beta primer mix, a second PCR ran for 7 to 11 cycles. TCRdb reprocessed the 5' RACE reads via MiXCR and lists one record per CDR3 protein. The sample includes around 1,000,000 distinct CDR3 sequences, 35% to 45% of them seen just once. Each individual donor underwent a draw of ten milliliters of peripheral blood. RNA extraction gave at least 5 micrograms of total RNA per sample. At least ten counts were recorded for this clonotype. Antigen unknown. CDR1 is MDHEN and CDR2 is SYDVKM in the germline V gene. The CDR3 spans 13 residues. V was trimmed by 1 base and J by 2 bases, leaving 5 bases between them.

The sequence came from a man younger than 35 in good health. Sequencing input: blood. The genes are TRBV28 and TRBJ1-2; no clear D. The CDR3 loop reads CASSLSKNYGYTF. The CDR3 coding sequence is TGTGCCAGCAGTTTATCGAAAAACTATGGCTACACCTTC.